This T cell receptor beta chain comes out of a study of blood T cells in healthy people across ages. Study-wide points: Long-lived donors exceeded aged donors in naive CD4+ cells and diversity.

As concerns this clonotype: Antigen unknown.

V lost 3 bases and J lost 5; bases outside the gene matches: 8. The CDR3 has 16 residues. Germline assignment: CDR1 KGHDR and CDR2 SFDVKD. A J-beta primer mix and a sample-barcoded 5' primer were used in a second PCR of about 6 to 12 cycles. From each sample, at least 3 million paired-end reads containing CDR3 were obtained. TCRdb re-called the 5' RACE reads with MiXCR, one entry per CDR3 protein. Of about 650,000 distinct CDR3 sequences in the sample, approximately 30% were seen once. The genes are TRBV24-1 and TRBJ2-5; 10 bases are a match to TRBD1. Sequencing was carried out using blood. The TCR was taken from a woman older than 75 in good health. The CDR3 coding sequence is TGTGCCACCAGTGATGGCGGACAGGGGGACTTGGAGACCCAGTACTTC. Translating it yields CATSDGGQGDLETQYF.